Below, 13 T cell receptor beta chains from the same sample are listed, as sequenced in a study of T-cell reconstitution after alpha-beta-depleted transplantation in children (TCRdb year 2016). To prepare the library, PCR was applied. Sequencing relied on an Illumina HiSeq 2500. To normalize quantification of the TCRbeta repertoire, the TCR libraries were built with molecular barcoding that relied on unique molecular identifiers. Using fastp at Q25 and MiXCR, TCRdb reprocessed the public reads and kept productive beta chains. Rows with a matching CDR3 protein are joined into one entry that keeps the most common DNA and genes. The sample profile shows roughly 790,000 distinct CDR3 sequences; roughly 15% of them were found once. The ten top clones hold about 4.6% of the sample. Interpreted using the paper, the treatment or condition label stands for: allogeneic hematopoietic cell transplantation with graft depleted of TCRalphabeta T cells and CD19 B cells.

Sample: PBMCs, mostly from graft donor cells, taken 360 days after TCRalphabeta/CD19-depleted stem cell transplant. The receptors shown here come from a male patient between 10 and 17 years old who had a stem cell transplant for acute lymphoblastic leukemia, so the T cells may come from the graft donor.

Only a few counts were recorded for this clonotype. The rearrangement joins TRBV5-6 to TRBJ2-1; the D gene is possibly TRBD2 (5 bases). With 4 bases removed from V and 4 bases from J, the gap between germline ends came to 15 bases. CDR3 length equals 15 residues. The germline V gene encodes CDR1 SGHDT and CDR2 YYEEEE. The CDR3 loop is CASSRTSRPYNEQFF. In nucleotides, the CDR3 is TGTGCCAGCAGCCGTACTAGTAGGCCTTACAATGAGCAGTTCTTC.

The chain joins TRBV20-1 to TRBJ2-1; TRBD2 matches at 10 bases. The CDR3 loop spans 15 amino acids. Per germline, CDR1 DFQATT and CDR2 SNEGSKA (reference sequence). Trimming took 6 bases from V and 4 from J; bases not matched to a gene: 9. In nucleotides, the CDR3 is TGCAGTGCGAAGGGGAGCGGGAGGGGTTACAATGAGCAGTTCTTC. Its protein is CSAKGSGRGYNEQFF.

The chain couples TRBV5-1 to TRBJ1-2; D remains unclear. Deletions cut 4 bases from V and 2 bases from J, with 18 bases between. This CDR3 spans 16 amino acids. The V gene's germline CDR1 is SGHRS and CDR2 YFSETQ. This CDR3 is CASSPAAASDNYGYTF. The DNA for the CDR3 is TGCGCCAGCAGCCCAGCGGCAGCCAGCGACAACTATGGCTACACCTTC.

The J gene is TRBJ2-1, the V gene TRBV11-2; D not resolved. In germline, CDR1 is SGHAT, CDR2 FQNNGV. V was trimmed by 3 bases and J by 9 bases, leaving 9 bases between them. CDR3 length equals 12 residues. The CDR3 here is CASSFGLLEQFF. Written as DNA, the CDR3 is TGTGCCAGCAGCTTCGGCCTACTTGAGCAGTTCTTC.

V is TRBV30 and J is TRBJ2-2; possibly TRBD1 for D (6 bases). The CDR3 has 15 amino acids. Germline loops: CDR1 GTSNPN, CDR2 SVGIG (reference sequence). V lost 0 bases to trimming and J lost 1 base, with 9 bases between them. Here the CDR3 DNA reads TGTGCCTGGAGTGTACAAGGGGGGAACACCGGGGAGCTGTTTTTT. It specifies CAWSVQGGNTGELFF.

This clonotype was observed a handful of times. The CDR3 reads CASSLAPPARGVYGYTF. The CDR3 nucleotides are TGTGCCAGCAGCTTAGCCCCGCCAGCCCGAGGAGTCTATGGCTACACCTTC. The rearrangement joins TRBV7-8 to TRBJ1-2; D remains unclear. Trimming pared 0 bases from V and 4 bases from J, leaving 18 bases between. This CDR3 is 17 amino acids long. The V gene's germline CDR1 is SGHVS and CDR2 FQNEAQ.

The chain uses TRBV5-1 and TRBJ1-1; D gene ambiguous. Trimming removed 3 bases from V and 4 bases from J, with 10 bases in between. Per the germline V gene, CDR1 is SGHRS and CDR2 is YFSETQ. This CDR3 region has 13 residues. In DNA form, the CDR3 reads TGCGCCAGCAGCTGGAATGGCGGCACTGAAGCTTTCTTT. As protein: CASSWNGGTEAFF.

The gene calls are TRBV11-2 and TRBJ2-7; D gene unclear. V lost 2 bases to trimming and J lost 7 bases, with 3 bases between them. Germline V CDR1 and CDR2: SGHAT, FQNNGV. The CDR3 has 10 residues. In nucleotides, the CDR3 is TGTGCCAGCAGCTTAAAAGAGCAGTACTTC. As protein: CASSLKEQYF.

This clonotype has just a few counts. The gene calls are TRBV5-1 and TRBJ1-5, with 7 bases lining up with TRBD1. The junction had 11 bases not matched to a gene; V was cut back by 5 bases and J by 0 bases. The CDR3 extends over 17 amino acids. Germline V gives CDR1 SGHRS, CDR2 YFSETQ. The CDR3: CASSNGRTGYSNQPQHF. The CDR3 nucleotides read TGCGCCAGCAGTAACGGAAGGACAGGCTATAGCAATCAGCCCCAGCATTTT.

This clonotype was counted between two and nine times. The rearrangement links TRBV12-3 or TRBV12-4 to TRBJ2-1; D remains ambiguous. The germline V and J ends were trimmed by 6 bases and 7 bases, with 19 bases remaining between them. The CDR3 totals 15 residues. The CDR3 sequence: CASSLPMSEPNEQFF. The DNA for the CDR3 is TGTGCCAGCAGCCTTCCTATGTCAGAGCCTAATGAGCAGTTCTTC.

This clonotype was picked up many times. The gene calls are TRBV5-6 and TRBJ1-2; 7 nucleotides match TRBD1. V gave up 4 bases and J gave up 6 bases; unmatched junction bases: 18. The V gene's germline CDR1 is SGHDT and CDR2 YYEEEE. CDR3 length: 17 residues. CDR3 amino acids: CASSPSLRTGGMHGYTF. CDR3 DNA: TGTGCCAGCAGCCCCAGCTTACGGACAGGAGGTATGCATGGCTACACCTTC.

This clonotype was found many times. The V gene is TRBV10-3, the J gene TRBJ2-1; 11 nucleotides match TRBD2. Germline CDR1 reads ENHRY; CDR2 reads SYGVKD. CDR3 length: 18 residues. The ends lost 4 bases at V and 2 bases at J; junction bases unmatched: 10. In nucleotides, the CDR3 is TGTGCCATCAGTGGCGTGACTTGGGGACTAGCGGCCTACAATGAGCAGTTCTTC. Its translation: CAISGVTWGLAAYNEQFF.

The sample holds many counts of this clonotype. CDR3 protein: CASSLRSGTNTGELFF. CDR3 coding DNA: TGTGCCAGCAGCTTAAGATCAGGGACTAACACCGGGGAGCTGTTTTTT. The V call is TRBV7-3, the J call TRBJ2-2, with D maybe TRBD2 (6 bases). The CDR3 runs to 16 residues. Germline V lookup: CDR1 SGHTA, CDR2 FQGTGA. V lost 1 base and J lost 2, with 11 bases in between.